This TCR beta chain comes out of a study of cytomegalovirus exposure and HLA in healthy donors (dated by TCRdb to 2015 to 2018). Concerning the study at large: An earlier analysis of approximately 640 of the donors reported 250 to 300 Gb of sequence data and some 120 million unique TCR beta sequences from about 180 million T cells. Genome-wide SNP genotypes for about 65% of the roughly 670 donors were used in a later genetic analysis, which treated that subset as a discovery cohort. Both class I and class II loci were covered by HLA typing, at four-digit resolution. Roughly 310 gigabases of sequencing data and some 85 million unique TCR sequences were included in an early release covering about 700 HLA-typed donors. A separate validation cohort of about 110 different subjects was used in addition to the roughly 670-subject first cohort. To decide whether each TCR beta V gene segment behaved as functional or pseudogenic, an earlier analysis of some 540 of the donors relied on high-throughput TCR beta sequencing. Rather than drawing on any new phenotypic data, the later analysis identified candidate immune exposures from TCR beta sequences and the way those sequences occurred across donors. The study aimed to test whether cataloging public T cell receptors could reveal signatures of past pathogen exposure. In a later analysis, previously published TCR beta repertoires from fewer than 750 donors were re-analyzed and high-resolution HLA genotyping was added so that TCR occurrence patterns could be studied. The genetic ancestry cluster associated with self-reported Caucasian donors included over 80% of the roughly 400 genotyped donors. A handful of DR-DQ haplotypes were handled as single units for association and clustering because linkage in the cohort was strong. Alongside the repertoire data, information on donor age, sex, ethnicity and CMV serostatus was compiled. Typing coverage varied by locus: roughly 629-640 donors for A, B, C, DRB1 and DQB1; 522 for DQA1; over 600 for DPA1; 450 to 480 for DPB1. Every repertoire in the discovery cohort had been generated on one and the same sequencing platform. Using immunosequencing, the study profiled T cell repertoires from approximately 700 subjects and related those repertoires to cytomegalovirus serostatus. To predict cytomegalovirus infection status, the study brought together high-throughput TCR immunosequencing, statistical association of individual TCRs with disease status, and machine learning. Among almost 400 genotyped donors of the cohort, an average of about 240,000 unique TCR beta nucleotide sequences were sequenced per donor, around 20% of them non-productive.

The method was the immunoSEQ multiplex PCR assay. For the multiplex PCR, a mixture combining 60 forward primers for TCR Vbeta segments and 13 reverse primers for TCR Jbeta segments was used. The CDR3 region of rearranged TCR beta genes was amplified from genomic DNA with a multiplex PCR assay. Amplified TCR beta libraries were sequenced as 87-base-pair reads on the Illumina HiSeq System. In the paper's pipeline: Across the 500 to 750 repertoires, a later analysis counted tens of millions of unique TCR beta chains, some 11 million of which were shared by at least two donors. A nearest-neighbor algorithm error-corrected the raw reads and collapsed the reads into unique sequences, merging closely related sequences to remove PCR and sequencing errors. Alignment of CDR3 sequences to IMGT reference sequences was used to assign V, D and J gene segments. For a sequence to be retained, a match of at least six nucleotides was required to both a V gene segment and a J gene segment. Rearrangements were classified as productive when the CDR3 lacked stop codons and remained in frame with V and J, and all other rearrangements were classified as non-productive. Following IMGT convention, CDR3 was defined as the stretch from the second conserved V-encoded cysteine to the conserved J-encoded phenylalanine. Sequences without an unambiguous match to a single V gene segment were excluded from the earlier analysis of a few hundred of the donors. In an earlier analysis of 587 of the donors, a V segment was called functional when productive rearrangements were above 56.7%, and segregating when the standard deviation between donors exceeded 5%. A statistical classification framework was built to diagnose cytomegalovirus status from the catalog of TCR beta chain sequences. V and J gene assignment, in a later analysis, came from comparing TCR nucleotide sequences with IMGT/GENE-DB human TR gene sequences. A later analysis assigned CDR3 sequences and most-parsimonious VDJ recombination scenarios with the TCRdist pipeline. A later analysis defined each TCR beta chain by its CDR3 amino acid sequence plus V-gene family, and excluded reads lacking a unique V-gene family. To address suspected cross-contamination and a sequencing artifact, a later analysis removed 592 highly shared, low-generation-probability nucleotide sequences. A later analysis calculated a clonal expansion index for each public chain from normalized within-repertoire ranks of inferred template counts. In a later analysis, generation probabilities were computed using a VDJ recombination model fitted to out-of-frame rearrangements, and the results were checked against IGoR. In a later analysis, hypergeometric tests were used to score TCR-TCR, TCR-HLA and TCR-CMV co-occurrence, with a repertoire-size bias correction applied to TCR pairs. A later analysis estimated false discovery rates by permuting HLA or CMV assignments 20 times. In a later analysis, co-occurring TCRs were grouped using DBSCAN, and TCRdist sequence similarity was added for clustering within HLA-allele-positive subsets. For co-occurrence clustering, repertoires with fewer than 30,000 or more than 120,000 public chains were excluded, along with roughly 5 repertoires with anomalous nucleotide sharing. What TCRdb holds here is the immuneACCESS table cut down to in-frame rearrangements. Part of the clones is not present; checked against another copy, under half of the missing clones reflect an unresolved V gene, and the others are unexplained. V and J calls and clone size are those listed in that table; D and trimming were worked out from the DNA. Here the sample has 150,000 to 160,000 clones; approximately 80% occur a single time. 5.6% of the sample rests with the top ten.

Worth noting for this clone: The specificity of this receptor is unknown. No base quality information exists; no much larger clone differs at one position.

Broad study findings and their caveats: In a later analysis, several top co-occurrence clusters were reported to appear linked to parvovirus B19, influenza, CMV and Epstein-Barr virus. In a later analysis, HLA-associated TCR beta chains showed more clonal expansion and lower generation probabilities than non-associated chains that were equally common. A group of highly shared sequence variants was considered likely to be a technical artifact of the sequencing pipeline. A total of roughly 160 TCR beta chains were listed by the study as associated with cytomegalovirus. Linkage disequilibrium might explain the correlated functional status among segregating V segments, but an unknown experimental factor could not be excluded. In a later analysis, TCR association rates were found to vary across HLA loci, with the most associated TCRs seen for DRB1 alleles and the fewest for HLA-C alleles. When HLA alleles, especially DR and DQ, strongly co-occurred, attributing TCR associations to individual alleles was difficult. Most CMV-associated TCR beta chains appeared to be HLA-restricted in a later analysis, and the HLA associations seemed to be driven largely by CMV exposure. A few of the identified cytomegalovirus-associated TCR beta chains were confirmed in vitro to be specific for cytomegalovirus antigens. The cohort was sequenced for TCR beta chains only, and without alpha or paired-chain data the features that could be detected were limited. Because counts were too low, roughly 18 rarely observed V segments, including chromosome 9 orphons, were left out of the earlier analysis of 587 of the donors. It was suggested by the authors that the approach could potentially be generalized to other disease states and immunological phenotypes. CMV serostatus was the only immune exposure information available for the cohort. A further reported finding was that TCR beta sequences accurately predicted the HLA-A and HLA-B alleles for most subjects in the first cohort. Some IMGT-functional V segments, including TRBV6-2 and TRBV6-3, could not be distinguished by the 87-base-pair reads and were therefore excluded. According to a later genetic analysis, donors in an Asian-associated ancestry cluster had fewer N-insertions in productive TCRs than the roughly 670-donor mean. Across donors, most TCR sequences were observed very rarely, whereas some public TCRs were present in many individuals. Presence/absence analyses assumed roughly uniform sequencing depth across donors, an assumption that may not hold. In an earlier analysis of about 600 of the donors, most TCR beta V segments appeared in productive rearrangements about 90% or about 30% of the time, broadly matching IMGT annotations. Because HLA typing was missing for some donors at each locus, association tests included only the typed subset. Cytomegalovirus status was reported to be diagnosed by the classifier with high specificity and sensitivity in both the original and validation cohorts. Specific HLA alleles were associated with 15,000 to 20,000 TCR beta sequences at a false discovery rate of 0.05 in a later analysis. In a later genetic analysis, a missense DCLRE1C variant was associated with V-gene and J-gene trimming of TCR beta chains, and the association was replicated in an independent cohort.

The CDR3 goes from the cysteine to the phenylalanine over 17 residues. Only the CDR3 portion is preserved as DNA: 51 bases, with reading frame beginning at the first base. V and J are truncated by 5 bases and 0 bases respectively, leaving an intervening sequence of 18 bases. Via the germline V gene, CDR1 is SGHTA and CDR2 FQGTGA. The cohort was made up of 500 to 800 healthy bone marrow donors. Cohort members were all nominally healthy when sampled, although unrecorded immune exposures were likely present. The donor was CMV seropositive and was included in the group of 289 seropositive cohort members. Each donor provided a peripheral blood sample, and peripheral blood mononuclear cells were used for TCR beta sequencing. Genomic DNA extraction from the blood cell samples was performed with the Qiagen DNeasy Blood Extraction Kit.

The chain is assembled from TRBV7-3 and TRBJ2-3, with TRBD2 perhaps the D gene, on 6 matching bases. The sequencing sample was made of PBMCs. This receptor was taken from a woman between 35 and 50 years old in good health and CMV-seropositive. The CDR3 protein: CASSRSSAGSSTDTQYF. The nucleotide sequence reads TGTGCCAGCAGCCGTAGTAGTGCCGGGAGTAGCACAGATACGCAGTATTTT.